The 24 T cell receptor beta chains below were found in one sample sequenced in a study of naive and memory T cell subsets. A UMI-containing oligonucleotide was joined by 3' ligation to the TCR cDNA template. The SP2 primer and nested alpha and beta constant region primers amplified ligated cDNA in four rounds. TCRdb reanalysed the 5' RACE reads using MiXCR and keeps one entry per CDR3 protein. The sample holds over 50,000 distinct CDR3 sequences, around 8% seen once. The receptors stem from a female donor in good health.

This clonotype was counted many times. The chain carries TRBV6-2 or TRBV6-3 and TRBJ1-2; the D is unclear. CDR1 and CDR2 (germline): MNHEY, SVGEGT. This CDR3 region has 14 residues. The V and J ends lost 7 bases and 4 bases respectively, with 16 bases between them. The CDR3 nucleotides are TGTGCCAGCACCCCGCAGGTCCCTCCCTATGGCTACACCTTC. Translating it yields CASTPQVPPYGYTF.

This clonotype was detected many times. This chain links TRBV6-2 or TRBV6-3 with TRBJ1-1, with unresolved D. Germline V lookup: CDR1 MNHEY, CDR2 SVGEGT. The CDR3 covers 14 residues. The V end lost 2 bases, the J end lost 4 bases, and 11 bases lay between the germline ends. CDR3 sequence (DNA): TGTGCCAGCAGTTACGGCCTCACGGGCACTGAAGCTTTCTTT. It specifies CASSYGLTGTEAFF.

This clonotype was seen a few times. This chain joins TRBV28 and TRBJ2-3, with unresolved D. In germline, CDR1 is MDHEN, CDR2 SYDVKM. This CDR3 comprises 13 residues. The V gene lost 3 bases and the J gene lost 6 bases, with 10 bases spanning the gap. In DNA, the CDR3 is TGTGCCAGCAGTTTCCAGATATCGGATACGCAGTATTTT. This translates into CASSFQISDTQYF.

This clonotype occurred many times. The J gene is TRBJ2-1, the V gene TRBV4-3; a possible D gene is TRBD1 (6 bases). This CDR3 has 16 amino acids. The germline CDR1 and CDR2 sequences are LGHNA and YSLEER. Trimming took 0 bases from V and 2 from J, leaving 11 bases between them. CDR3 loop: CASSQDWGLTYNEQFF. As DNA, the CDR3 is TGCGCCAGCAGCCAAGATTGGGGGCTAACCTACAATGAGCAGTTCTTC.

This clonotype occurred many times. CDR3 residues: CASSRRLAGDTQYF. CDR3 nucleotides: TGTGCCAGCAGCCGTCGCCTAGCCGGAGATACGCAGTATTTT. V and J are TRBV28 and TRBJ2-3; weak D call: TRBD2 (5 bases). The CDR3 covers 14 residues. CDR1 is MDHEN and CDR2 is SYDVKM in the germline V gene. With 6 bases removed from V and 5 bases from J, the gap between germline ends came to 15 bases.

The table lists this clonotype with a few counts. The chain couples TRBV4-1 to TRBJ2-5; possible D gene TRBD2, 7 bases. Germline lookup yields CDR1 MGHRA and CDR2 YSYEKL. The CDR3 is made up of 14 amino acids. V was trimmed by 4 bases and J by 3 bases, leaving 12 bases between them. DNA for the CDR3: TGCGCCAGCAGCCGAAAGGGGGGGGAAGAGACCCAGTACTTC. It specifies CASSRKGGEETQYF.

The chain recombines TRBV12-3 or TRBV12-4 with TRBJ2-5; D call uncertain. Trimming stripped 6 bases from V and 0 bases from J, with 11 bases between. The CDR3 covers 14 residues. CDR3 sequence reads: CASSPDTHQETQYF. CDR3 bases: TGTGCCAGCAGCCCTGATACTCACCAAGAGACCCAGTACTTC.

This clonotype was seen many times. The V gene is TRBV19, the J gene TRBJ1-5, with 7 positions matching TRBD1. CDR3 length equals 14 residues. The germline CDR1 and CDR2 sequences are LNHDA and SQIVND (reference sequence). Germline trimming cut 5 bases from V and 4 bases from J; bases unmatched to any gene: 5. The CDR3 loop reads CASSLRDSNQPQHF. CDR3 in DNA: TGTGCCAGTAGTCTACGGGACAGTAATCAGCCCCAGCATTTT. The variable domain in full, with the rest retrieved from reference TRBV19 and TRBJ1-5, is DGGITQSPKYLFRKEGQNVTLSCEQNLNHDAMYWYRQDPGQGLRLIYYSQIVNDFQKGDIAEGYSVSREKKESFPLTVTSAQKNPTAFYLCASSLRDSNQPQHFGDGTRLSIL.

This clonotype was counted only a few times. This sequence joins TRBV11-2 and TRBJ2-1; D remains ambiguous. Trimming stripped 5 bases from V and 0 bases from J, with 11 bases between. Germline assignment: CDR1 SGHAT and CDR2 FQNNGV. CDR3 length: 15 amino acids. The chain's CDR3 is CASSTALGSYNEQFF. The CDR3 DNA is TGTGCCAGCAGCACCGCCCTGGGCTCCTACAATGAGCAGTTCTTC.

V is TRBV12-3 or TRBV12-4 and J is TRBJ2-5, with TRBD2 identical over 8 bases. V dropped 6 bases and J dropped 5; count of bases not matched to a gene: 11. The CDR3 is 15 residues long. DNA for the CDR3: TGTGCCAGCAGCCTAACTAGCGGCCGGGGGGAGACCCAGTACTTC. It is translated as CASSLTSGRGETQYF.

This clonotype came up a few times. This sequence joins TRBV12-3 or TRBV12-4 and TRBJ2-1; TRBD1 or TRBD2 may be the D gene (6 bases each). V dropped 6 bases and J dropped 8 bases, with 23 bases sitting between them. The CDR3 has 16 residues. This CDR3 reads CASSRPLGGGGYEQFF. CDR3 DNA: TGTGCCAGCAGCCGACCCCTTGGAGGGGGTGGCTATGAGCAGTTCTTC.

There are many counts of this clonotype. This chain joins TRBV16 and TRBJ1-1; 8 bases line up with TRBD1. Germline trimming cut 1 base from V and 5 bases from J; bases unmatched to any gene: 6. The CDR3 totals 15 residues. CDR1 is KGHSY and CDR2 is FQNENV in the germline V gene. CDR3 amino acids: CASSQYGQGLTEAFF. CDR3 sequence (DNA): TGTGCCAGCAGCCAATACGGACAGGGATTGACTGAAGCTTTCTTT.

This clonotype appeared many times. The rearrangement uses TRBV5-1 and TRBJ1-1; D not certain. V dropped 4 bases and J dropped 0 bases, with 7 bases sitting between them. The CDR3 consists of 13 residues. The germline gives CDR1 SGHRS, CDR2 YFSETQ. CDR3 bases: TGCGCCAGCAGCCAGGCTGTGAACACTGAAGCTTTCTTT. Translated: CASSQAVNTEAFF.

This clonotype showed up just a few times. The CDR3 DNA is TGCAGCACGAAAATTCCTCAAACTAGGGGGGAAGCTTTCTTT. Translation: CSTKIPQTRGEAFF. This chain links TRBV29-1 with TRBJ1-1, with a weak D call TRBD1 (6 bases). CDR1 is SQVTM, CDR2 ANQGSEA, per germline. V lost 8 bases and J lost 8, with 24 bases in between. The CDR3 sequence is 14 residues long.

This clonotype was detected a few times. The chain carries TRBV12-3 or TRBV12-4 and TRBJ2-6, with D perhaps TRBD1 (5 bases). V was shortened by 6 bases and J by 1 base, with 10 bases between the two germline ends. The CDR3 spans 15 residues. CDR3 in DNA: TGTGCCAGCAGCCCGAGACAGTCTGGGGCCAACGTCCTGACTTTC. Protein sequence: CASSPRQSGANVLTF.

The chain joins TRBV30 to TRBJ1-1; the D is unclear. The CDR3 contains 11 residues. V lost 1 base to trimming and J lost 9 bases, with 9 bases between them. Germline V gene data show CDR1 as GTSNPN and CDR2 as SVGIG (reference sequence). The CDR3 loop is CAWSGQLKAFF. The CDR3 DNA follows: TGTGCCTGGAGTGGTCAACTTAAAGCTTTCTTT.

The chain carries TRBV7-2 and TRBJ1-5; D gene unclear. In germline, CDR1 is SGHTA, CDR2 FQGNSA. V was shortened by 5 bases and J by 4 bases, with 9 bases between the two germline ends. The CDR3 has 13 amino acids. The CDR3 region is CASSKAPNQPQHF. The CDR3 coding sequence is TGTGCCAGCAGCAAGGCTCCTAATCAGCCCCAGCATTTT.

A remark on this clonotype: This sequence may be a read error, since a much larger clone differs from it by one base. Here the CDR3 omits its conserved ending phenylalanine or tryptophan, so a read error is the likely source. The CDR3 loop is CSFTRGGFNEQFL. In DNA, the CDR3 is TGCAGCTTCACCCGAGGGGGATTCAATGAGCAGTTCCTC. The V gene is TRBV29-1, the J gene TRBJ2-1; perhaps TRBD1 as D (6 bases). V was trimmed by 8 bases and J by 6 bases, leaving 17 bases between them. Germline loops: CDR1 SQVTM, CDR2 ANQGSEA. This CDR3 contains 13 residues.

There are a few counts of this clonotype. The chain carries TRBV7-9 and TRBJ1-4, with D perhaps matching TRBD1 (6 bases). V gave up 7 bases and J gave up 8 bases, with 17 bases separating them. CDR1 is SEHNR and CDR2 is FQNEAQ in the germline V gene (reference sequence). The CDR3 runs to 14 residues. CDR3 DNA: TGTGCCAGCACCCTAGGCCCAGGGGAAGAAAAACTGTTTTTT. Residues: CASTLGPGEEKLFF.

This clonotype occurred a few times. V and J are TRBV5-4 and TRBJ2-5; 12 bases match TRBD2. Trimming cost V 9 bases and J 2 bases; bases outside gene matches: 11. There are 16 residues in the CDR3. CDR1 and CDR2 from the germline V gene are SGHNT and YYREEE (reference sequence). The CDR3 DNA reads as TGTGCCATAAGGGGATCCGGACTAGCGGGGCAAGAGACCCAGTACTTC. Translating gives CAIRGSGLAGQETQYF. The entire variable domain, with the rest obtained from reference TRBV5-4 and TRBJ2-5, is as follows: ETGVTQSPTHLIKTRGQQVTLRCSSQSGHNTVSWYQQALGQGPQFIFQYYREEENGRGNFPPRFSGLQFPNYSSELNVNALELDDSALYLCAIRGSGLAGQETQYFGPGTRLLVL.

Only a few counts were recorded for this clonotype. The rearrangement links TRBV28 to TRBJ2-7; D may match TRBD1 or TRBD2 (7 bases each). The CDR3 contains 18 residues. The germline V gene has CDR1 MDHEN and CDR2 SYDVKM. Trimming cost V 9 bases and J 0 bases, with 27 bases left between them. The CDR3 loop is CASPPSRGGGTRSYEQYF. The CDR3 DNA reads TGTGCCAGTCCTCCCTCCAGGGGGGGGGGCACGCGCTCCTACGAGCAGTACTTC.

This clonotype was recorded many times. This chain links TRBV12-3 or TRBV12-4 with TRBJ2-6; D may correspond to TRBD1 or TRBD2 (5 bases each). V was trimmed by 3 bases and J by 9 bases, leaving 9 bases between them. CDR3 length equals 13 residues. Here the CDR3 DNA reads TGTGCCAGCAGTTTTTGGGGGAACAACGTCCTGACTTTC. Translated, it gives CASSFWGNNVLTF.

This chain links TRBV20-1 with TRBJ1-1; 11 nucleotides agree with TRBD1. The germline gives CDR1 DFQATT, CDR2 SNEGSKA (reference sequence). The V gene end was trimmed by 2 bases and the J gene end by 8 bases; junction bases not matched to a gene: 7. This CDR3 contains 14 residues. The DNA of the CDR3 is TGCAGTGCTAGACCCAGGACAGGGGGCGCCGAAGCTTTCTTT. This sequence encodes CSARPRTGGAEAFF.

This clonotype has a handful of counts. The V gene is TRBV6-2 or TRBV6-3, the J gene TRBJ2-5; D not resolved. CDR3 length: 18 residues. V was clipped by 2 bases and J by 6 bases, with 25 bases between them. In germline, CDR1 is MNHEY, CDR2 SVGEGT. CDR3 DNA sequence: TGTGCCAGCAGTTACCCCTCCGAGACTTCCTCCGAGAGAAAGACCCAGTACTTC. Its protein is CASSYPSETSSERKTQYF.